Below are 28 T cell receptor beta chains sequenced from a single sample in a study of human thymus T cells. Repertoires were generated with immunoSEQ multiplex PCR, while TCRdb's copy carries only in-frame clones and drops some. The sample has under 95,000 clones, roughly 94% seen once. Resections from corrective heart surgery provided thymus tissue. Input material: thymus tissue. The origin of the receptors is a girl under three years old with a congenital heart defect but otherwise immunologically healthy.

V and J are TRBV27 and TRBJ1-1; D gene uncertain. V dropped 8 bases and J dropped 4 bases, with 17 bases sitting between them. Germline loops: CDR1 MNHEY, CDR2 SMNVEV (reference sequence). CDR3 length equals 14 residues. CDR3 DNA sequence: TGTGCCAGCGGAACTCAAAGGAAGCTCACTGAAGCTTTCTTT. Its translation is CASGTQRKLTEAFF.

The V gene is TRBV7-2, the J gene TRBJ1-4; 9 nucleotides line up with TRBD1. Germline V gives CDR1 SGHTA, CDR2 FQGNSA. V was pared by 1 base and J by 5 bases, with 2 bases of the junction left unmatched. The CDR3 is made up of 15 amino acids. The CDR3 DNA reads as TGTGCCAGCAGCTTAGTGACAGGGGGGAATGAAAAACTGTTTTTT. Its translation: CASSLVTGGNEKLFF.

The rearrangement uses TRBV15 and TRBJ2-3, with TRBD1 matching 10 bases. The germline gives CDR1 LNHNV, CDR2 YYDKDF (reference sequence). With V trimmed by 8 bases and J by 2 bases, 13 bases remained unmatched. The CDR3 is 17 amino acids. The CDR3 sequence is CATGTSWTGGSTDTQYF. The CDR3 DNA reads TGTGCCACCGGAACTAGCTGGACAGGGGGGTCCACAGATACGCAGTATTTT.

The J gene is TRBJ2-3, the V gene TRBV11-2; 8 nucleotides align to TRBD2. The V segment lost 6 bases and the J segment 4 bases; nucleotides outside the gene matches: 12. Germline lookup yields CDR1 SGHAT and CDR2 FQNNGV. The CDR3 extends over 16 amino acids. The CDR3 DNA reads as TGTGCCAGCAGGTTAATGAGCGGGAGAAGGGCAGATACGCAGTATTTT. Its protein is CASRLMSGRRADTQYF.

The rearrangement uses TRBV28 and TRBJ2-3; TRBD2 might be the D (5 bases). CDR1 MDHEN and CDR2 SYDVKM come from the germline V gene. The CDR3 consists of 16 residues. The V end lost 5 bases, the J end lost 0 bases, and 15 bases lay between the germline ends. The CDR3 protein is CASSPISAPSTDTQYF. CDR3 sequence (DNA): TGTGCCAGCAGTCCCATTAGCGCTCCTAGCACAGATACGCAGTATTTT.

This sequence joins TRBV4-2 and TRBJ1-2; D perhaps matches TRBD1 (5 bases). The CDR3 totals 15 residues. CDR1 and CDR2 (germline): LGHNA, YNFKEQ. Trimming shortened V by 1 base and J by 4 bases, and 13 bases separated the two germline ends. This CDR3 is CASSQGLGPSYGYTF. The CDR3 DNA reads as TGTGCCAGCAGCCAAGGGCTGGGACCGAGCTATGGCTACACCTTC.

This clone has just one count. The rearrangement joins TRBV7-9 to TRBJ1-2, with D possibly being TRBD1 (6 bases). CDR3 length: 14 amino acids. V was shortened by 8 bases and J by 8 bases, with 21 bases between the two germline ends. CDR1 and CDR2 from the germline V gene are SEHNR and FQNEAQ (reference sequence). CDR3 in DNA: TGTGCCAGCCCCCGGGACAAAAATCACGGCGGCTACACCTTC. It specifies CASPRDKNHGGYTF.

This chain links TRBV29-1 with TRBJ2-3; a possible D gene is TRBD1 (6 bases). Per the germline V gene, CDR1 is SQVTM and CDR2 is ANQGSEA. V lost 4 bases, J lost 6 bases, and 17 bases lay in between. The CDR3 is 14 residues long. CDR3 sequence reads: CSVGWQGTSDTQYF. CDR3 coding DNA: TGCAGCGTTGGTTGGCAGGGGACGTCGGATACGCAGTATTTT.

V usage is TRBV7-8 and J usage is TRBJ1-1; D may be TRBD1 (6 bases). Per the germline V gene, CDR1 is SGHVS and CDR2 is FQNEAQ. The CDR3 has 16 amino acids. V lost 5 bases and J lost 1, with 17 bases in between. The CDR3 bases are TGTGCCAGCAGCGCAGCCCTGGGGGCAGAGAACACTGAAGCTTTCTTT. It codes for CASSAALGAENTEAFF. The whole variable domain, remainder taken from reference TRBV7-8 and TRBJ1-1, is GAGVSQSPRYKVAKRGQDVALRCDPISGHVSLFWYQQALGQGPEFLTYFQNEAQLDKSGLPSDRFFAERPEGSVSTLKIQRTQQEDSAVYLCASSAALGAENTEAFFGQGTRLTVV.

This clone was observed a single time. This rearrangement joins TRBV6-1 to TRBJ2-3; 10 bases are shared with TRBD1. Germline V lookup: CDR1 MNHNS, CDR2 SASEGT. Trimming removed 3 bases from V and 2 bases from J; junction bases left unmatched: 5. This CDR3 is built from 16 residues. CDR3 region: CASSDAGTGATDTQYF. The CDR3 bases are TGTGCCAGCAGTGACGCCGGGACAGGGGCCACAGATACGCAGTATTTT.

The J gene is TRBJ1-2, the V gene TRBV6-5; D may be TRBD1 (5 bases). From germline, CDR1 is MNHEY and CDR2 SVGAGI. Trimming shortened V by 5 bases and J by 6 bases, and 13 bases separated the two germline ends. The CDR3 covers 13 residues. The CDR3 here is CASSRGPGDGYTF. The CDR3 nucleotides read TGTGCCAGCAGTCGCGGGCCGGGGGATGGCTACACCTTC.

This chain links TRBV27 with TRBJ2-2; D not resolved. The V and J ends lost 6 bases and 1 base respectively, with 9 bases between them. The CDR3 covers 14 residues. The germline gives CDR1 MNHEY, CDR2 SMNVEV (reference sequence). The CDR3 region is CASRWTVNTGELFF. Written as DNA, the CDR3 is TGTGCCAGCAGGTGGACGGTGAACACCGGGGAGCTGTTTTTT.

This chain joins TRBV7-9 and TRBJ2-7; TRBD2 matches at 9 bases. CDR1 and CDR2 (germline): SEHNR, FQNEAQ (reference sequence). With 3 bases clipped from V and 0 bases from J, the junction kept 3 bases outside the gene matches. The CDR3 spans 15 residues. The CDR3 is CASSFSGRDSYEQYF. CDR3 nucleotide sequence: TGTGCCAGCAGCTTTAGCGGGAGAGACTCCTACGAGCAGTACTTC.

This rearrangement joins TRBV6-1 to TRBJ2-7, with TRBD1 as a possible D gene (8 bases). The CDR3 is 15 amino acids. Germline CDR1 and CDR2: MNHNS and SASEGT. Trimming shortened V by 4 bases and J by 4 bases, and 17 bases separated the two germline ends. CDR3 nucleotide sequence: TGTGCCAGCAGTGCTGGTACAGGGGGGGGGTACGAGCAGTACTTC. Its protein product is CASSAGTGGGYEQYF.

This chain connects TRBV11-2 to TRBJ2-7; D gene unclear. The CDR3 extends over 14 amino acids. Trimming removed 1 base at V and 1 base at J, with 8 bases between. The germline V gene encodes CDR1 SGHAT and CDR2 FQNNGV. The CDR3 loop reads CASSLGLISYEQYF. CDR3 DNA: TGTGCCAGCAGCTTAGGACTGATTTCCTACGAGCAGTACTTC. Drawing the rest from reference TRBV11-2 and TRBJ2-7, the complete variable domain is EAGVAQSPRYKIIEKRQSVAFWCNPISGHATLYWYQQILGQGPKLLIQFQNNGVVDDSQLPKDRFSAERLKGVDSTLKIQPAKLEDSAVYLCASSLGLISYEQYFGPGTRLTVT.

The rearrangement uses TRBV7-9 and TRBJ2-2; possibly TRBD1 for D (5 bases). In germline, CDR1 is SEHNR, CDR2 FQNEAQ (reference sequence). The CDR3 length is 17 residues. V was trimmed by 3 bases and J by 0 bases, leaving 14 bases between them. The CDR3 DNA reads TGTGCCAGCAGCTTCGGCAGGGTCCCTACGAACACCGGGGAGCTGTTTTTT. It yields the protein CASSFGRVPTNTGELFF.

This chain connects TRBV7-2 to TRBJ2-7; 8 bases are a match to TRBD2. The CDR3 runs to 18 residues. The germline CDR1 and CDR2 sequences are SGHTA and FQGNSA. V lost 2 bases to trimming and J lost 6 bases; unmatched junction nucleotides: 18. CDR3 residues: CASSLRRIAGNVAGEQYF. CDR3 DNA: TGTGCCAGCAGCTTAAGGCGCATAGCGGGGAACGTAGCGGGCGAGCAGTACTTC.

This clone was detected only once. The chain is built from TRBV5-1 and TRBJ2-7, with a possible D match to TRBD2 (7 bases). CDR3 length: 15 residues. Germline lookup yields CDR1 SGHRS and CDR2 YFSETQ. Between the trimmed V and J ends, which lost 3 bases and 2 bases, there was a span of 15 bases. The CDR3 sequence: CASSSQGGGAYEQYF. The DNA of the CDR3 is TGCGCCAGCAGCTCTCAAGGGGGGGGAGCCTACGAGCAGTACTTC.

The genes are TRBV29-1 and TRBJ2-1, with 8 bases matching TRBD2. The CDR3 runs to 13 residues. Germline V lookup: CDR1 SQVTM, CDR2 ANQGSEA. The V and J ends lost 4 bases and 4 bases, in that order; junction bases with no gene match: 3. CDR3 coding DNA: TGCAGCGTTGGGGCGGGAGGTTACAATGAGCAGTTCTTC. Protein product: CSVGAGGYNEQFF.

This sequence joins TRBV28 and TRBJ1-2; D call uncertain. CDR1 and CDR2 from the germline V gene are MDHEN and SYDVKM. CDR3 size: 10 residues. The CDR3 nucleotides read TGTGCAACGGGTGGAATTGGCTACACCTTC. It translates to CATGGIGYTF.

This chain joins TRBV10-3 and TRBJ1-2; 10 positions agree with TRBD1. The germline CDR1 and CDR2 sequences are ENHRY and SYGVKD. CDR3 length: 13 residues. V was clipped by 9 bases and J by 5 bases; unmatched bases: 6. This CDR3 is CAIGTGEGYGYTF. CDR3 sequence (DNA): TGTGCCATAGGGACAGGGGAAGGATATGGCTACACCTTC.

The chain has TRBV18 and TRBJ2-7; the match to TRBD1 covers 8 bases. From germline, CDR1 is KGHSH and CDR2 LQKENI. The CDR3 totals 14 residues. V shed 6 bases, J shed 5 bases, and the junction held 9 bases outside the gene matches. CDR3 protein: CASSSDRVSNEQYF. As DNA, the CDR3 is TGTGCCAGCTCCTCGGACAGGGTCTCGAACGAGCAGTACTTC.

This chain links TRBV15 with TRBJ2-1, with D possibly TRBD2 on 5 matching bases. V was trimmed by 2 bases and J by 3 bases, leaving 20 bases between them. This CDR3 has 18 amino acids. Germline V CDR1 and CDR2: LNHNV, YYDKDF (reference sequence). In DNA form, the CDR3 reads TGTGCCACCAGCAGAACGCCCCCGAGCGGAGCGATCTACAATGAGCAGTTCTTC. Protein product: CATSRTPPSGAIYNEQFF.

This chain connects TRBV4-1 to TRBJ1-5, with 8 bases aligning to TRBD1. J was trimmed by 5 bases and V by 0 bases; bases with no gene match: 6. The CDR3 loop spans 16 amino acids. Per germline, CDR1 MGHRA and CDR2 YSYEKL. The CDR3 sequence: CASSQDSTGEYQPQHF. The CDR3 DNA sequence: TGCGCCAGCAGCCAAGATTCGACAGGGGAGTATCAGCCCCAGCATTTT.

This rearrangement joins TRBV5-4 to TRBJ1-4, with D perhaps matching TRBD1 (6 bases). CDR3 length: 14 residues. V lost 5 bases and J lost 5, with 13 bases in between. Per germline, CDR1 SGHNT and CDR2 YYREEE (reference sequence). CDR3 residues: CASSDRQENEKLFF. The DNA of the CDR3 is TGTGCCAGCAGTGACAGGCAGGAAAATGAAAAACTGTTTTTT.

The chain is built from TRBV4-1 and TRBJ2-3; the match to TRBD1 covers 8 bases. CDR3 size: 17 residues. Germline loops: CDR1 MGHRA, CDR2 YSYEKL. J was trimmed by 3 bases and V by 0 bases; bases with no gene match: 8. CDR3 loop: CASSQEKGRGRTDTQYF. CDR3 DNA sequence: TGCGCCAGCAGCCAAGAAAAGGGCAGGGGGCGGACAGATACGCAGTATTTT.

The chain links TRBV6-1 to TRBJ1-1; no clear D. The V and J ends lost 9 bases and 3 bases respectively, with 5 bases between them. Germline CDR1 is MNHNS and CDR2 is SASEGT. The CDR3 contains 10 residues. The CDR3 region has the DNA TGTGCCAGTAGGGACACTGAAGCTTTCTTT. Its protein is CASRDTEAFF.

This clone was observed a few times. This rearrangement joins TRBV30 to TRBJ1-5; D ambiguous. Trimming left V 0 bases short and J 2 bases short, with 14 bases between. CDR1 GTSNPN and CDR2 SVGIG come from the germline V gene (reference sequence). The CDR3 has 16 residues. The CDR3 loop reads CAWSVRNGRGNQPQHF. The CDR3 DNA reads as TGTGCCTGGAGTGTACGAAATGGGAGAGGCAATCAGCCCCAGCATTTT.